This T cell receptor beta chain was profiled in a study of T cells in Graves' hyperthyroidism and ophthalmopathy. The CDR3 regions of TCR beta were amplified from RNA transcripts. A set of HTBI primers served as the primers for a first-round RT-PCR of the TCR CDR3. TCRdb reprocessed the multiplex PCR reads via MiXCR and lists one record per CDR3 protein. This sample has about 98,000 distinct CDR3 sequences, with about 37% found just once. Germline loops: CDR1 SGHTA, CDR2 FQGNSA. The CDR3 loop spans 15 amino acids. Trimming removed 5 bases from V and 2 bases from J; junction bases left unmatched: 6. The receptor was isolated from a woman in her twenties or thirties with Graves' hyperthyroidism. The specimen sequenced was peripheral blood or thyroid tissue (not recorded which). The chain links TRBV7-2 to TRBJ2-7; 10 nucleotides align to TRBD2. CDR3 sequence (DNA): TGTGCCAGCAGCCCACGGACTAGCGGCGCCTACGAGCAGTACTTC. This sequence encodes CASSPRTSGAYEQYF. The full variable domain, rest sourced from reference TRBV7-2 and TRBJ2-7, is GAGVSQSPSNKVTEKGKDVELRCDPISGHTALYWYRQSLGQGLEFLIYFQGNSAPDKSGLPSDRFSAERTGGSVSTLTIQRTQQEDSAVYLCASSPRTSGAYEQYFGPGTRLTVT.